This T cell receptor (beta chain) comes out of a study of OX40 agonist ivuxolimab in advanced cancers. Turning to the study itself: Eligibility rules accepted prior anti-PD-1, anti-PD-L1 or anti-CTLA-4 therapy, and 30% to 40% had some. A partial response was reached by three patients: one with hepatocellular carcinoma and two with cutaneous melanoma.

The germline CDR1 and CDR2 sequences are SGHNT and YYREEE (reference sequence). The CDR3 sequence is 18 residues long. Trimming at V came to 0 bases and at J to 0 bases, leaving 9 bases not matched to a gene. Assay: immunoSEQ multiplex PCR; the TCRdb copy retains only in-frame clones and omits some. The sample shows approximately 61,000 clones, about 89% of them seen only once. A remark on this clone: Antigen specificity is unknown.

Study-wide findings and caveats: In general, CD8+ T cells held more expanded clones than CD4+ did, on average. There was clonal expansion of CD4+ and CD8+ blood T cells by week 6 at 0.1 to 3.0 mg/kg.

Sequencing was performed on CD4+ or CD8+ T cells sorted from blood, taken in a trial of the OX40 agonist ivuxolimab. The chain couples TRBV5-4 to TRBJ2-1; TRBD2 matches at 7 bases. The sequence was collected from an adult with an advanced solid tumor such as melanoma, head and neck, liver or kidney cancer. CDR3 sequence (DNA): TGTGCCAGCAGCTTGGCGGGCCTAGCGGCTAGCTCCTACAATGAGCAGTTCTTC. Translating gives CASSLAGLAASSYNEQFF.